This T cell receptor (beta chain) was observed in a study of blood T cell repertoires in COVID-19. Across the study: COVID-19 samples collected from the United States, Italy and Spain covered acute and convalescent phases.

TCRdb's table, derived via immunoSEQ multiplex PCR, lists solely in-frame clones and lacks some. The sample has about 140,000 clones, roughly 88% seen once. The CDR3 spans 15 residues. Trimming at V came to 3 bases and at J to 5 bases, leaving 10 bases not matched to a gene. Germline V gene data show CDR1 as DFQATT and CDR2 as SNEGSKA (reference sequence). This receptor was identified in a man between 70 and 80 years old with acute or convalescent COVID-19. Sequencing was performed on peripheral blood. The rearrangement uses TRBV20-1 and TRBJ1-1, with TRBD1 matching 9 bases. CDR3 sequence: CSASGREGTGTEAFF. The CDR3 DNA follows: TGCAGTGCTAGTGGTCGGGAGGGGACAGGGACTGAAGCTTTCTTT.